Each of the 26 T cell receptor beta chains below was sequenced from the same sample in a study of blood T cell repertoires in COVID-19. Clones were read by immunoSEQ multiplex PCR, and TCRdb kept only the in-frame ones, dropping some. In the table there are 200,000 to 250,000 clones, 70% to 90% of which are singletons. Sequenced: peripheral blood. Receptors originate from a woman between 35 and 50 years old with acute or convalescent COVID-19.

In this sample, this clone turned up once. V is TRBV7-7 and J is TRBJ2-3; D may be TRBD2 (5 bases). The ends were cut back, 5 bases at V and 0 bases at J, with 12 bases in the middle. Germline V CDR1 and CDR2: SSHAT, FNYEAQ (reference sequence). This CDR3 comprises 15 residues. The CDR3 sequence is CASSRSGSSTDTQYF. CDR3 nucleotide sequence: TGTGCCAGCAGCCGGAGCGGATCGAGCACAGATACGCAGTATTTT.

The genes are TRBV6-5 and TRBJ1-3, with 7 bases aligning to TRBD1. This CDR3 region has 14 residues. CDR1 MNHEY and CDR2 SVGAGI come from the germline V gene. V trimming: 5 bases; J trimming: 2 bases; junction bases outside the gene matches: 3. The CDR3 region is CASSRDRAGNTIYF. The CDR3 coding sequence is TGTGCCAGCAGTCGCGACAGGGCTGGAAACACCATATATTTT.

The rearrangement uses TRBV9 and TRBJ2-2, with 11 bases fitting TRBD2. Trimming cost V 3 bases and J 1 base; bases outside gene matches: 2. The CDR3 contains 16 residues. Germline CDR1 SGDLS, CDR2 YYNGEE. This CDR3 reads CASSASGGRNTGELFF. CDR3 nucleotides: TGTGCCAGCAGCGCTAGCGGGGGGAGGAACACCGGGGAGCTGTTTTTT.

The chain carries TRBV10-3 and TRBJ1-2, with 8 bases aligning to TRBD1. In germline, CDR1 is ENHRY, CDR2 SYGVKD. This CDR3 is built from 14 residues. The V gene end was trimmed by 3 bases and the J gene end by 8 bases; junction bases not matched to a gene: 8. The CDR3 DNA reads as TGTGCCATCAGTGACTCCGGGACAGGTGACGGCTACACCTTC. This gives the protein CAISDSGTGDGYTF.

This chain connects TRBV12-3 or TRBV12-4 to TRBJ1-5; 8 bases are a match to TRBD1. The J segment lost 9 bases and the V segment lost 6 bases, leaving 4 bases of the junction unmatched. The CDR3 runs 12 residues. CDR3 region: CASRADRGPQHF. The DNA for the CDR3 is TGTGCCAGCAGGGCAGACAGGGGGCCCCAGCATTTT.

Here the CDR3 reads CASSEKDRENTGELFF. The CDR3 region has the DNA TGTGCCAGCAGCGAAAAAGACCGGGAAAACACCGGGGAGCTGTTTTTT. The chain carries TRBV9 and TRBJ2-2, with a tentative D call TRBD2 (5 bases). Germline CDR1 is SGDLS and CDR2 is YYNGEE. V was cut by 3 bases and J by 2 bases, with 14 bases left in between. CDR3 length: 16 residues.

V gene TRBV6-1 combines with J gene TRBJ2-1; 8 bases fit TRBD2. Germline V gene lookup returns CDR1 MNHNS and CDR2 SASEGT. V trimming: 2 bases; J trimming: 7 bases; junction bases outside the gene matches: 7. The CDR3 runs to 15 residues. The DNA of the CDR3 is TGTGCCAGCAGTGAAAGGTCTAGCGGGTGGAATGAGCAGTTCTTC. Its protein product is CASSERSSGWNEQFF.

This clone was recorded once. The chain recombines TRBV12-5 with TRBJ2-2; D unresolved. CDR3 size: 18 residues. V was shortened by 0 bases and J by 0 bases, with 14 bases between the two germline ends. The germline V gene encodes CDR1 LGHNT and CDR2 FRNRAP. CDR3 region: CASGLVQDGRTNTGELFF. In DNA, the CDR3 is TGTGCTAGTGGTTTGGTACAAGATGGCCGTACGAACACCGGGGAGCTGTTTTTT.

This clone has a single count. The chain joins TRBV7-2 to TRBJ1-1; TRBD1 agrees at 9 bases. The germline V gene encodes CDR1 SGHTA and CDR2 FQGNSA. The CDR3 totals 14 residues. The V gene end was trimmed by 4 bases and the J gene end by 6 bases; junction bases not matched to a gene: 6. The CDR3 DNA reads TGTGCCAGCAGCTCGGGACAGGGTCGGGCTGAAGCTTTCTTT. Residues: CASSSGQGRAEAFF.

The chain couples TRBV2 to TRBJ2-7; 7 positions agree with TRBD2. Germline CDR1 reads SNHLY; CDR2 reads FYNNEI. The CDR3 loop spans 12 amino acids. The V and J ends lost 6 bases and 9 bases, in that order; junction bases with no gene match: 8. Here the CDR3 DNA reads TGTGCCAGCAGCACAGAACTAGCGATGCAGTACGTC. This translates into CASSTELAMQYV.

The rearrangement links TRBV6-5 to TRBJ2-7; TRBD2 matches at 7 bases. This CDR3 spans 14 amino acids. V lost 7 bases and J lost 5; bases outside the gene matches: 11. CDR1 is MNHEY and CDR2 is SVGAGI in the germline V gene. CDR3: CASTFGGGDNEQYV. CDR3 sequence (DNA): TGTGCCAGCACCTTCGGGGGAGGGGATAACGAGCAGTACGTC.

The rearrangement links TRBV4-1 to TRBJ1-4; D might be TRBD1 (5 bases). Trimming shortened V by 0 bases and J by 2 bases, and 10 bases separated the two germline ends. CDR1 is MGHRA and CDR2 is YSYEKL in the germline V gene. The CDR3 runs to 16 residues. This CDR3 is CASSQDSGATNEKLFF. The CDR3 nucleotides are TGCGCCAGCAGCCAAGATAGCGGGGCGACTAATGAAAAACTGTTTTTT.

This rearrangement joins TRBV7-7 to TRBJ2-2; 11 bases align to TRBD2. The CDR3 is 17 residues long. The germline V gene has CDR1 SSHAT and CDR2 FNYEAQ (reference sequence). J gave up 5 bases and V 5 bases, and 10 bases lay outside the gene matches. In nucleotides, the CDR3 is TGTGCCAGCAGCGGCCAAACCCTAGCGGGGGGTACCGGGGAGCTGTTTTTT. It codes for CASSGQTLAGGTGELFF. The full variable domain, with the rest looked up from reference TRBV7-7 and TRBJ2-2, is GAGVSQSPRYKVTKRGQDVTLRCDPISSHATLYWYQQALGQGPEFLTYFNYEAQPDKSGLPSDRFSAERPEGSISTLTIQRTEQRDSAMYRCASSGQTLAGGTGELFFGEGSRLTVL.

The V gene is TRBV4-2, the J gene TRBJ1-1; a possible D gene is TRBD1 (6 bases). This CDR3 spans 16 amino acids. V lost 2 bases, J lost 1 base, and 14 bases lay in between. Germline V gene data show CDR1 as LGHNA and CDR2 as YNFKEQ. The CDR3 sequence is CASSQRAGDTNTEAFF. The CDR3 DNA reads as TGTGCCAGCAGCCAAAGGGCAGGGGACACGAACACTGAAGCTTTCTTT.

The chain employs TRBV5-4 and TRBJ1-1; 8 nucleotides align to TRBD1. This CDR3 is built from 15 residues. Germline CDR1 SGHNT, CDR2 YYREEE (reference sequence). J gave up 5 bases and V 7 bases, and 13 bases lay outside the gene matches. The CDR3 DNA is TGTGCCAGCGGTACGGGACAGGCGATACCTACTGAAGCTTTCTTT. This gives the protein CASGTGQAIPTEAFF.

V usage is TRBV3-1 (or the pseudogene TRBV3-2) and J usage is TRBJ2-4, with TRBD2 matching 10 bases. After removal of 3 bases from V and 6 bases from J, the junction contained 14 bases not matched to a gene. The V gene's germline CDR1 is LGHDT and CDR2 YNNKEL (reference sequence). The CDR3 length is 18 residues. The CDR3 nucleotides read TGTGCCAGCAGCCACCTCTCTGAAGCGGGGGGGCCAAGAAACATTCAGTACTTC. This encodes CASSHLSEAGGPRNIQYF.

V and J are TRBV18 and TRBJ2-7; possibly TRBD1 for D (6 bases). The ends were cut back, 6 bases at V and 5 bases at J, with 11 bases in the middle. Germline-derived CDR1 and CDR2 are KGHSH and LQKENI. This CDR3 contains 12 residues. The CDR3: CASSQQGHEQYV. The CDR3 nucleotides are TGTGCCAGCTCTCAACAGGGACACGAGCAGTACGTC.

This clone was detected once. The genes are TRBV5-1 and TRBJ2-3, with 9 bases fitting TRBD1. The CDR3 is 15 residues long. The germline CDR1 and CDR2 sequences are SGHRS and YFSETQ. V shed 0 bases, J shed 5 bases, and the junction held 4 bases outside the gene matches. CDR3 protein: CASSLETGGRDTQYF. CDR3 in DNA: TGCGCCAGCAGCTTGGAAACAGGGGGCAGAGATACGCAGTATTTT.

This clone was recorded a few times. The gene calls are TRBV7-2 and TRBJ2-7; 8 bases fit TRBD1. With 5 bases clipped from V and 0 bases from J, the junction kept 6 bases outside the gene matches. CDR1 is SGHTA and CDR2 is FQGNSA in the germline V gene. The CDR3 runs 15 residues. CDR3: CASSPDRGFSYEQYV. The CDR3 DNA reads TGTGCCAGCAGCCCCGACAGGGGTTTCTCCTACGAGCAGTACGTC.

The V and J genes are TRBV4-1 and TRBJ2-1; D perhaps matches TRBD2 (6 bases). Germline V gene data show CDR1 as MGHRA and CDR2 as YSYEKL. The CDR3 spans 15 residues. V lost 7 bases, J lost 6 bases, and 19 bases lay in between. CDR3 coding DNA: TGCGCCAGCACCTACGAGGGGTCGACTAGCAATGAGCAGTTCTTC. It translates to CASTYEGSTSNEQFF.

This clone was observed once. Here the CDR3 reads CASSVRSTGSGYTF. The CDR3 nucleotides are TGTGCCAGCAGCGTAAGGTCGACAGGGAGCGGCTACACCTTC. The J gene is TRBJ1-2, the V gene TRBV9; TRBD1 aligns across 7 bases. The CDR3 contains 14 residues. V dropped 1 base and J dropped 8; count of bases not matched to a gene: 8. Germline-derived CDR1 and CDR2 are SGDLS and YYNGEE.

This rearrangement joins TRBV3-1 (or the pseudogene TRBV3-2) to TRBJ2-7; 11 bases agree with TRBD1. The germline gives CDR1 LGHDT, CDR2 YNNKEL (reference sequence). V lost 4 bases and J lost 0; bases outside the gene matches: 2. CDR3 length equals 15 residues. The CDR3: CASSPGTGGSYEQYV. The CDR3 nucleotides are TGTGCCAGCAGCCCGGGGACAGGGGGCTCCTACGAGCAGTACGTC.

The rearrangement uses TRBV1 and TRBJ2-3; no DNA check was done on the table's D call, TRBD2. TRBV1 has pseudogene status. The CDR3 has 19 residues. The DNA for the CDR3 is TGCACCAGCAGCCAATTCCCTCGGACTAGCAACTTTAGCACAGATACGCAGTATTTT. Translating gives CTSSQFPRTSNFSTDTQYF.

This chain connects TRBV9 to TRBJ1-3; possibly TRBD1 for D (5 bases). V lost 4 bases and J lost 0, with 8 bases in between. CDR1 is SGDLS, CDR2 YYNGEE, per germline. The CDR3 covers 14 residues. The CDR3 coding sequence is TGTGCCAGCAGCCCCAGGGTCTCTGGAAACACCATATATTTT. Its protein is CASSPRVSGNTIYF.

CDR3 sequence: CASSLQPTNEKLFF. The CDR3 DNA reads TGCGCCAGCAGCTTACAGCCGACTAATGAAAAACTGTTTTTT. V usage is TRBV5-1 and J usage is TRBJ1-4; D remains unclear. The CDR3 spans 14 residues. Germline lookup yields CDR1 SGHRS and CDR2 YFSETQ. V lost 2 bases to trimming and J lost 2 bases, with 7 bases between them.

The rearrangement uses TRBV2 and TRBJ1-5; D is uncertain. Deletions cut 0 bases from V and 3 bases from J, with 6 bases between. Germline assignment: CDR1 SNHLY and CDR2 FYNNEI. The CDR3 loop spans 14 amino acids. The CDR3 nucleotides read TGTGCCAGCAGTGAAGCGCTAGACAATCAGCCCCAGCATTTT. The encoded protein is CASSEALDNQPQHF.